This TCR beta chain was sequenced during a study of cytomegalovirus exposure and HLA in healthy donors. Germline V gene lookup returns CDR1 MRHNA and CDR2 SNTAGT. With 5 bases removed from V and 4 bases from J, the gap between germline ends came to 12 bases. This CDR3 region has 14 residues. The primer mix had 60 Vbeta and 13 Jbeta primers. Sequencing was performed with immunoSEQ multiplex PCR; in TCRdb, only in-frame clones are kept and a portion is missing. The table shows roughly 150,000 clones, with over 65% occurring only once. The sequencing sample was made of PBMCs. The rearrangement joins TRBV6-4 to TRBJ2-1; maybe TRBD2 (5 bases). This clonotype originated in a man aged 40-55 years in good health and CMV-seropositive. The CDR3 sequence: CASSQRLTYNEQFF. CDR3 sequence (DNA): TGTGCCAGCAGTCAGCGGTTAACGTACAATGAGCAGTTCTTC.